The 7 T cell receptor beta chains reported below all come from one sample, sequenced in a study of T cells in Graves' hyperthyroidism and ophthalmopathy. TCR beta CDR3 regions were amplified from RNA. HTBI primers were the set used in a first-round RT-PCR of the TCR CDR3. A single record per CDR3 protein comes from TCRdb applying MiXCR to the multiplex PCR reads. The table shows hundreds of thousands of distinct CDR3 sequences, with 14% to 15% occurring only once. Sequencing was performed on blood. Every receptor here comes from a man in his late teens or twenties with Graves' ophthalmopathy.

The sample holds many counts of this clonotype. The CDR3, as DNA: TGTGCCAGCAGCCCCCCGACAGGGACTAGCACAGATACGCAGTATTTT. Translating gives CASSPPTGTSTDTQYF. The chain couples TRBV7-9 to TRBJ2-3; D possibly corresponds to TRBD1 (7 bases). CDR1 and CDR2 (germline): SEHNR, FQNEAQ (reference sequence). The CDR3 sequence is 16 residues long. Trimming stripped 5 bases from V and 0 bases from J, with 15 bases between. Combining the CDR3 with reference TRBV7-9 and TRBJ2-3 gives the whole variable domain DTGVSQNPRHKITKRGQNVTFRCDPISEHNRLYWYRQTLGQGPEFLTYFQNEAQLEKSRLLSDRFSAERPKGSFSTLEIQRTEQGDSAMYLCASSPPTGTSTDTQYFGPGTRLTVL.

This clonotype was seen repeatedly, ten times or more. This chain joins TRBV5-1 and TRBJ1-2; TRBD1 matches 9 bases. V dropped 0 bases and J dropped 8; count of bases not matched to a gene: 5. The CDR3 runs to 14 residues. Germline CDR1 SGHRS, CDR2 YFSETQ. The CDR3 region is CASSLGQGGLGYTF. The CDR3 DNA is TGCGCCAGCAGCTTGGGACAGGGGGGCCTCGGCTACACCTTC.

This clonotype was seen more than once but under ten times. The rearrangement uses TRBV9 and TRBJ1-6; 7 positions agree with TRBD1. Germline V gives CDR1 SGDLS, CDR2 YYNGEE. This CDR3 spans 18 amino acids. Trimming removed 4 bases from V and 5 bases from J; junction bases left unmatched: 15. The CDR3 bases are TGTGCCAGCAGCAAACGACAGGGTAACCTAGCCGATAATTCACCCCTCCACTTT. Translated, it gives CASSKRQGNLADNSPLHF.

This clonotype was picked up a small number of times. This chain joins TRBV9 and TRBJ2-3, with D unresolved. CDR1 SGDLS and CDR2 YYNGEE come from the germline V gene. V was clipped by 5 bases and J by 1 base, with 23 bases between them. The CDR3 has 18 residues. The CDR3 DNA is TGTGCCAGCAGACTTACCTTAAACTCGAGACGTTGCACAGATACGCAGTATTTT. Amino acid sequence: CASRLTLNSRRCTDTQYF.

This clonotype was seen repeatedly, ten times or more. The V gene is TRBV6-1, the J gene TRBJ1-5; no reliable D call. Germline lookup yields CDR1 MNHNS and CDR2 SASEGT. The V and J ends lost 3 bases and 3 bases respectively, with 12 bases between them. The CDR3 extends over 15 amino acids. CDR3 coding DNA: TGTGCCAGCAGTGATACGGGGTGGACCAATCAGCCCCAGCATTTT. Residues: CASSDTGWTNQPQHF.

This clonotype was observed a handful of times. V usage is TRBV30 and J usage is TRBJ2-2, with 13 bases lining up with TRBD2. This CDR3 has 16 amino acids. V was pared by 2 bases and J by 10 bases, with 10 bases of the junction left unmatched. CDR1 GTSNPN and CDR2 SVGIG come from the germline V gene (reference sequence). CDR3 residues: CAWSPPGLAGPVELFF. In nucleotides, the CDR3 is TGTGCCTGGAGTCCTCCGGGACTAGCGGGACCCGTGGAGCTGTTTTTT.

This clonotype was counted a few times. V and J are TRBV5-1 and TRBJ2-2; D gene ambiguous. Trimming cost V 0 bases and J 6 bases, with 9 bases left between them. The CDR3 extends over 14 amino acids. CDR1 is SGHRS, CDR2 YFSETQ, per germline. The CDR3 DNA reads as TGCGCCAGCAGCTTGGAGTCCAGGTCCGGGGAGCTGTTTTTT. It encodes CASSLESRSGELFF.